This T cell receptor beta chain was sequenced during a study of early T cells in non-severe SARS-CoV-2 infection. In its sample, this clonotype was seen a few times. This CDR3 has 15 residues. CDR1 and CDR2 from the germline V gene are SGHVS and FQNEAQ. V was cut by 0 bases and J by 8 bases, with 13 bases left in between. TCRdb re-called the 5' RACE reads through MiXCR, storing one row per CDR3 protein. The sample lists about 47,000 distinct CDR3 sequences; around 10% were seen once. The starting material was whole blood, obtained at baseline. This receptor was taken from an adult who was a healthcare worker with PCR-confirmed SARS-CoV-2 infection or an uninfected control (not recorded which). This sequence joins TRBV7-8 and TRBJ1-4, with D maybe TRBD1 (5 bases). The DNA for the CDR3 is TGTGCCAGCAGCTTAGCCCCAGGGATGACCGAAAAACTGTTTTTT. This translates into CASSLAPGMTEKLFF. Full variable domain (outside the CDR3, taken from reference TRBV7-8 and TRBJ1-4): GAGVSQSPRYKVAKRGQDVALRCDPISGHVSLFWYQQALGQGPEFLTYFQNEAQLDKSGLPSDRFFAERPEGSVSTLKIQRTQQEDSAVYLCASSLAPGMTEKLFFGSGTQLSVL.